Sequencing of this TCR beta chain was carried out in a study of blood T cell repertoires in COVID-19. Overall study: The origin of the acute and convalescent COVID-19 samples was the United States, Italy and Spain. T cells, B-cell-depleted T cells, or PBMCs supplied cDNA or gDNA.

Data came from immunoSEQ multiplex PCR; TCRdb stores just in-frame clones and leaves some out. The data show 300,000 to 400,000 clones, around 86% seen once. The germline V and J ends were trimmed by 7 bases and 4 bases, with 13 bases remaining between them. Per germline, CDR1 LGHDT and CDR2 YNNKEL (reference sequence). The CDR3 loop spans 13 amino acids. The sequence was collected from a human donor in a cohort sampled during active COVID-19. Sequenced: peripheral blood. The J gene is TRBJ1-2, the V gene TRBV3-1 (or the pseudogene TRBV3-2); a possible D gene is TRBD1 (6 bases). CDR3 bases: TGTGCCAGCAAAAATACAGGGAGCTATGGCTACACCTTC. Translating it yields CASKNTGSYGYTF.